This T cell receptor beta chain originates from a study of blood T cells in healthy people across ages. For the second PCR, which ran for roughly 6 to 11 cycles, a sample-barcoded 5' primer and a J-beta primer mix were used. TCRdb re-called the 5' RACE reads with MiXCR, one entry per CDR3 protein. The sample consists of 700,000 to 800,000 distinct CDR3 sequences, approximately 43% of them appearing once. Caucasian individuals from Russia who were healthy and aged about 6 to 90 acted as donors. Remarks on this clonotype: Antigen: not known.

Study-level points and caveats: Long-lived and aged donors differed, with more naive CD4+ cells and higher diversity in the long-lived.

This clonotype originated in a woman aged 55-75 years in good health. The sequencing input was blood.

CDR3 sequence (DNA): TGTGCCAGCAGGAGAACTCCTAGCGGATCTATATCCTACAATGAGCAGTTCTTC. Amino acid sequence: CASRRTPSGSISYNEQFF. The chain has TRBV6-1 and TRBJ2-1, with 7 nucleotides matching TRBD2. The V gene end was trimmed by 6 bases and the J gene end by 1 base; junction bases not matched to a gene: 15. The length of the CDR3 is 18 residues. Germline V gene sequence: CDR1 MNHNS, CDR2 SASEGT.